The 23 T cell receptor beta chains below come from one sample, sequenced in a study of T cell repertoires in cytomegalovirus infection. These TCRs are of unknown antigen specificity. Via MiXCR, TCRdb re-called the reads, giving one row per CDR3 protein. The sample lists hundreds of thousands of distinct CDR3 sequences; approximately 33% were seen once. Specimen: cultured CD8+ T cells from PBMCs, collected from culture after CMV antigen stimulation. Source of these receptors: a human donor in good health (CMV status not recorded). Some clones in this sample may be carry-over from other donors' samples.

The V and J genes are TRBV4-1 and TRBJ2-1; tentative D call: TRBD1 (6 bases). CDR1 is MGHRA and CDR2 is YSYEKL in the germline V gene. V was clipped by 3 bases and J by 1 base, with 13 bases between them. This CDR3 comprises 16 residues. CDR3: CASSHHRVSSYNEQFF. In DNA, the CDR3 is TGCGCCAGCAGCCACCACAGGGTTAGTTCCTACAATGAGCAGTTCTTC.

The chain carries TRBV5-1 and TRBJ1-1; D remains unclear. The CDR3 length is 13 residues. Trimming removed 0 bases from V and 8 bases from J, with 11 bases in between. Germline V gene data show CDR1 as SGHRS and CDR2 as YFSETQ. The CDR3 spells CASSLVSPPEAFF. In DNA, the CDR3 is TGCGCCAGCAGCTTGGTCTCGCCCCCCGAAGCTTTCTTT. Using reference TRBV5-1 and TRBJ1-1 for the parts outside the CDR3, the full variable domain is KAGVTQTPRYLIKTRGQQVTLSCSPISGHRSVSWYQQTPGQGLQFLFEYFSETQRNKGNFPGRFSGRQFSNSRSEMNVSTLELGDSALYLCASSLVSPPEAFFGQGTRLTVV.

This clonotype showed up many times. This chain links TRBV6-1 with TRBJ1-6, with a possible D match to TRBD1 (5 bases). Germline assignment: CDR1 MNHNS and CDR2 SASEGT. The CDR3 is 14 residues long. Trimming removed 10 bases from V and 8 bases from J, with 18 bases in between. As DNA, the CDR3 is TGTGCCATCCTTGGGACGTTCGCTGATTCACCCCTCCACTTT. This codes for CAILGTFADSPLHF.

The chain couples TRBV5-6 to TRBJ2-7; D is undetermined. The ends were cut back, 2 bases at V and 4 bases at J, with 10 bases in the middle. CDR3 length: 13 amino acids. Germline CDR1 reads SGHDT; CDR2 reads YYEEEE. The CDR3 here is CASSFRIPYEQYF. In nucleotides, the CDR3 is TGTGCCAGCAGCTTCCGGATCCCTTACGAGCAGTACTTC. The full variable domain, its missing parts supplied by reference TRBV5-6 and TRBJ2-7, is DAGVTQSPTHLIKTRGQQVTLRCSPKSGHDTVSWYQQALGQGPQFIFQYYEEEERQRGNFPDRFSGHQFPNYSSELNVNALLLGDSALYLCASSFRIPYEQYFGPGTRLTVT.

The chain recombines TRBV20-1 with TRBJ2-2, with 9 bases matching TRBD1. The length of the CDR3 is 16 residues. Trimming cost V 3 bases and J 5 bases; bases outside gene matches: 10. Per the germline V gene, CDR1 is DFQATT and CDR2 is SNEGSKA (reference sequence). For the CDR3, the DNA is TGCAGTGCTAGGGGGACAGGGCCTCTGTGGACCGGGGAGCTGTTTTTT. It codes for CSARGTGPLWTGELFF.

The chain uses TRBV4-3 and TRBJ1-1; D perhaps matches TRBD1 (5 bases). The V gene lost 2 bases and the J gene lost 8 bases, with 15 bases spanning the gap. Germline V CDR1 and CDR2: LGHNA, YSLEER. CDR3 size: 14 residues. CDR3 sequence reads: CASSQRLRRDEAFF. CDR3 coding DNA: TGCGCCAGCAGCCAACGTTTGCGGAGGGACGAAGCTTTCTTT.

This clonotype turned up a few times. In DNA form, the CDR3 reads TGTGCCAGCAGGGGGGCCAGTGAAGCTTTCTTT. Encoded protein: CASRGASEAFF. V and J are TRBV2 and TRBJ1-1, with D tentatively TRBD1 (6 bases). V was cut by 6 bases and J by 7 bases, with 9 bases left in between. The CDR3 is 11 amino acids. Germline-derived CDR1 and CDR2 are SNHLY and FYNNEI.

This clonotype has ten or more counts. J is TRBJ1-2 and V is TRBV29-1; the D gene is possibly TRBD1 (6 bases). V was shortened by 7 bases and J by 1 base, with 13 bases between the two germline ends. Germline-derived CDR1 and CDR2 are SQVTM and ANQGSEA. The CDR3 contains 13 residues. The CDR3 DNA follows: TGCAGCGCCGGGGGCAGATTTAACTATGGCTACACCTTC. It codes for CSAGGRFNYGYTF.

This sequence joins TRBV25-1 and TRBJ2-1; D is ambiguous. The CDR3 loop spans 11 amino acids. Germline-derived CDR1 and CDR2 are MGHDK and SYGVNS. Trimming removed 7 bases at V and 8 bases at J, with 9 bases between. DNA for the CDR3: TGTGCCAGCAAGTGGGGTGATGAGCAGTTCTTC. Translated: CASKWGDEQFF.

This clonotype was seen only a few times. One end of the junction is discordant with germline, which a read error may explain. The CDR3 DNA sequence: TGTGCCAGCAGCCGTCTTCCTAGGGCAGGGAAGGCCTATGCATTCTATGACTACACCTTC. This sequence encodes CASSRLPRAGKAYAFYDYTF. The chain is built from TRBV7-9 and TRBJ1-2; tentative D call: TRBD1 (5 bases). The CDR3 has 20 amino acids. Germline CDR1 and CDR2: SEHNR and FQNEAQ (reference sequence).

The chain combines TRBV7-9 with TRBJ2-5; 13 nucleotides line up with TRBD2. The J segment lost 0 bases and the V segment lost 3 bases, leaving 7 bases of the junction unmatched. CDR3 length: 18 amino acids. Germline CDR1 SEHNR, CDR2 FQNEAQ (reference sequence). In DNA, the CDR3 is TGTGCCAGCAGCTTCGAACCGGGACTAGCGGGGCACCAAGAGACCCAGTACTTC. Protein sequence: CASSFEPGLAGHQETQYF.

This clonotype was found many times. The rearrangement uses TRBV7-6 and TRBJ2-7; D gene uncertain. The CDR3 consists of 14 residues. Trimming cost V 0 bases and J 2 bases, with 8 bases left between them. The germline gives CDR1 SGHVS, CDR2 FNYEAQ. The CDR3 DNA is TGTGCCAGCAGCTTAGCGGACGAAACCTACGAGCAGTACGTC. Amino acids: CASSLADETYEQYV.

V is TRBV4-2 and J is TRBJ1-2, with D hard to call. V was pared by 2 bases and J by 8 bases, with 6 bases between. The CDR3 extends over 11 amino acids. Germline V gives CDR1 LGHNA, CDR2 YNFKEQ. The CDR3 nucleotides are TGTGCCAGCAGCCAATACGGAGGCTACACCTTC. It translates to CASSQYGGYTF.

The V call is TRBV7-3, the J call TRBJ2-6, with D unresolved. Germline V gene sequence: CDR1 SGHTA, CDR2 FQGTGA. V shed 0 bases and J shed 0 bases, with 9 bases lying between them. There are 17 residues in the CDR3. The CDR3 bases are TGTGCCAGCAGCTTAACGACGATGCCCTCTGGGGCCAACGTCCTGACTTTC. Amino acid sequence: CASSLTTMPSGANVLTF.

This clonotype was picked up a small number of times. The chain employs TRBV6-2 or TRBV6-3 and TRBJ2-1; possibly TRBD2 for D (6 bases). Germline CDR1 MNHEY, CDR2 SVGEGT. The V gene lost 7 bases and the J gene lost 8 bases, with 24 bases spanning the gap. The CDR3 runs 16 residues. CDR3 in DNA: TGTGCCAGCACCGGGGACGGACTTCTTACGGGAGATGAGCAGTTCTTC. Translating gives CASTGDGLLTGDEQFF.

The CDR3 loop reads CASSLEGVSHDQPQHF. DNA of the CDR3: TGTGCCAGCAGCTTAGAAGGGGTCTCTCACGATCAGCCCCAGCATTTT. J is TRBJ1-5 and V is TRBV7-9; a weak D match, TRBD1 (5 bases). CDR1 and CDR2 (germline): SEHNR, FQNEAQ (reference sequence). V was cut by 1 base and J by 5 bases, with 15 bases left in between. CDR3 length: 16 residues.

This clonotype came up many times. The V and J genes are TRBV7-8 and TRBJ2-7, with D possibly TRBD2 on 5 matching bases. V was shortened by 5 bases and J by 5 bases, with 22 bases between the two germline ends. Germline V gene sequence: CDR1 SGHVS, CDR2 FQNEAQ. CDR3 length: 16 residues. The CDR3 is CASSKNDYEGVHEQYV. CDR3 bases: TGTGCCAGCAGCAAGAACGATTACGAGGGCGTCCACGAGCAGTACGTC.

The genes are TRBV5-1 and TRBJ2-2, with 10 bases fitting TRBD1. CDR3 length: 16 amino acids. Trimming removed 4 bases from V and 4 bases from J; junction bases left unmatched: 7. Looked up from germline, CDR1 is SGHRS and CDR2 is YFSETQ. CDR3 in DNA: TGCGCCAGCAGCCTCCCCCGGGACAGGGGCACCGGGGAGCTGTTTTTT. It yields the protein CASSLPRDRGTGELFF.

V and J are TRBV7-6 and TRBJ1-2; a weak D match, TRBD1 (5 bases). Trimming stripped 5 bases from V and 4 bases from J, with 14 bases between. This CDR3 is 14 amino acids long. Germline V gene sequence: CDR1 SGHVS, CDR2 FNYEAQ. CDR3 bases: TGTGCCAGCAGCAACGCAGGGTCTGGCTATGGCTACACCTTC. Residues: CASSNAGSGYGYTF.

The sample holds one count of this clonotype. The chain employs TRBV14 and TRBJ2-7; possible D gene TRBD1, 5 bases. The CDR3 has 14 residues. From germline, CDR1 is SGHDN and CDR2 FVKESK. Trimming took off 1 base at V and 3 bases at J, with 10 bases between the two ends. This CDR3 reads CASSQGQSYYEQYF. The CDR3 DNA follows: TGTGCCAGCAGCCAAGGACAGAGCTACTACGAGCAGTACTTC.

The chain joins TRBV12-3 or TRBV12-4 to TRBJ2-2, with 7 nucleotides matching TRBD1. With V trimmed by 4 bases and J by 2 bases, 7 bases remained unmatched. There are 16 residues in the CDR3. The CDR3 sequence is CASSSGQYSNTGELFF. The CDR3 nucleotides read TGTGCCAGCAGTTCGGGACAGTACTCAAACACCGGGGAGCTGTTTTTT.

This clonotype has more than one count but fewer than ten. The chain carries TRBV6-2 or TRBV6-3 and TRBJ2-1; D remains ambiguous. Trimming removed 6 bases from V and 4 bases from J, with 10 bases in between. CDR1 is MNHEY and CDR2 is SVGEGT in the germline V gene. CDR3 length: 13 residues. CDR3: CASSHLGYNEQFF. In DNA, the CDR3 is TGTGCCAGCAGCCATCTCGGGTACAATGAGCAGTTCTTC.

This clonotype was observed a few times. The chain combines TRBV2 with TRBJ1-6; perhaps TRBD1 as D (5 bases). The CDR3 loop spans 14 amino acids. Trimming shortened V by 1 base and J by 9 bases, and 10 bases separated the two germline ends. Germline CDR1 and CDR2: SNHLY and FYNNEI. CDR3 coding DNA: TGTGCCAGCAGTGAAGGAGGGGCAGGTTCACCCCTCCACTTT. This sequence encodes CASSEGGAGSPLHF.